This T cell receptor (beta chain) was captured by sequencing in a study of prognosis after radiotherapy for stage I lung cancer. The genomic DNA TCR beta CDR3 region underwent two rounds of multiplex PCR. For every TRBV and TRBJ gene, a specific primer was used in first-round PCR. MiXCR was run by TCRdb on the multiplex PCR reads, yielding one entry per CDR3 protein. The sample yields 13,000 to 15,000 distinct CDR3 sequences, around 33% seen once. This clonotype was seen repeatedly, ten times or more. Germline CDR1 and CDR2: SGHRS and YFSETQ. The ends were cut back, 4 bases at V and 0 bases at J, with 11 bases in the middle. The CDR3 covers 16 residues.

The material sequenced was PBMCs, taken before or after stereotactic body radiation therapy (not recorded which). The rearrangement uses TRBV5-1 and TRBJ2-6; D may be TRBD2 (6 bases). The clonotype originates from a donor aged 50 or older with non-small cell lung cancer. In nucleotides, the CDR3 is TGCGCCAGCAGCATAACCGGGAGCTCTGGGGCCAACGTCCTGACTTTC. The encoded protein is CASSITGSSGANVLTF.